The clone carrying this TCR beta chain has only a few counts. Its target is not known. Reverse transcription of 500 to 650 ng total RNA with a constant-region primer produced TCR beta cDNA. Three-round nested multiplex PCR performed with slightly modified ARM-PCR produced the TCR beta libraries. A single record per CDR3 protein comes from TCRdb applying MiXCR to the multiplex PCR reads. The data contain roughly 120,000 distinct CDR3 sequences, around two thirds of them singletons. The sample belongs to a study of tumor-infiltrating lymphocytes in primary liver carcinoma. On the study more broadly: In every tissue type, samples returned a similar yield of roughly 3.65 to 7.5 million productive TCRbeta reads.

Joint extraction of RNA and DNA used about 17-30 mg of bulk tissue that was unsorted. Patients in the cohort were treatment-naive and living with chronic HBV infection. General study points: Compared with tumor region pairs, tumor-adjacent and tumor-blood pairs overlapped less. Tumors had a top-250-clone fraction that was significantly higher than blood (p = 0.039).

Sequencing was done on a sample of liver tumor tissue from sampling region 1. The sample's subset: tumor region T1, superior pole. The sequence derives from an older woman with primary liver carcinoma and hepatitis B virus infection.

CDR3 residues: CAISEPGTAADTQYF. CDR3 nucleotides: TGTGCCATCAGTGAGCCGGGGACGGCCGCAGATACGCAGTATTTT. The genes are TRBV10-3 and TRBJ2-3; D possibly matches TRBD1 or TRBD2 (5 bases each). CDR1 and CDR2 (germline): ENHRY, SYGVKD. This CDR3 has 15 amino acids. The V gene lost 2 bases and the J gene lost 4 bases, with 13 bases spanning the gap.